These 5 T cell receptor beta chains originate from one sample sequenced in a study of shared clonotypes between healthy human individuals (dated by TCRdb to the early 2020s). CD8 naive samples were CD45RO-negative cells positively selected for CCR7, giving a CD45RA+CCR7+ population that excluded TemRA cells. The library came from the immunoSEQ multiplex PCR assay. TCRdb's version of the immuneACCESS table is confined to in-frame rearrangements and falls short of the full clone set. An unresolved V gene accounts for under half of the shortfall where checked; the remainder is of unknown origin. This sample holds roughly 810,000 clones; 95% to 97% were observed only once. The ten top clones hold about 0.21% of the sample. The sample consisted of naive CD8+ T cells sorted from blood. What this sample's cell subset or site label stands for: CD45RA+CCR7+. The receptor source for this set is a man aged 25-40 years in good health.

The chain couples TRBV11-2 to TRBJ2-5; no clear D. Germline V gene lookup returns CDR1 SGHAT and CDR2 FQNNGV. Trimming cost V 3 bases and J 1 base, with 6 bases left between them. The CDR3 runs to 13 residues. The CDR3 is CASSLLAQETQYF. CDR3 sequence (DNA): TGTGCCAGCAGCTTGTTGGCCCAAGAGACCCAGTACTTC.

The V gene is TRBV19, the J gene TRBJ2-1, with D maybe TRBD2 (6 bases). V was trimmed by 4 bases and J by 4 bases, leaving 14 bases between them. There are 15 residues in the CDR3. CDR1 LNHDA and CDR2 SQIVND come from the germline V gene (reference sequence). CDR3 bases: TGTGCCAGTAGTAACCCGGAGGAGGGATACAATGAGCAGTTCTTC. It yields the protein CASSNPEEGYNEQFF.

The chain recombines TRBV4-1 with TRBJ2-3; TRBD2 might be the D (6 bases). V lost 0 bases to trimming and J lost 6 bases, with 13 bases between them. CDR3 size: 15 residues. The V gene's germline CDR1 is MGHRA and CDR2 YSYEKL. The CDR3 reads CASSQEGREADTQYF. The CDR3 nucleotides read TGCGCCAGCAGCCAAGAGGGCAGGGAGGCCGATACGCAGTATTTT.

A few counts support this clone. Different DNA sequences within this sample yield the same CDR3. This rearrangement joins TRBV11-3 to TRBJ2-7; TRBD1 might be the D (6 bases). Germline V gives CDR1 SGHNT, CDR2 YENEEA. The CDR3 consists of 13 residues. Trimming removed 5 bases from V and 0 bases from J, with 8 bases in between. The CDR3 DNA is TGTGCCAGCAGCCCGGACAGCTCCTACGAGCAGTACTTC. Amino acids: CASSPDSSYEQYF.

The chain uses TRBV7-8 and TRBJ2-3, with 9 bases identical to TRBD2. This CDR3 spans 16 amino acids. With V trimmed by 5 bases and J by 1 base, 7 bases remained unmatched. Germline V gene lookup returns CDR1 SGHVS and CDR2 FQNEAQ. The chain's CDR3 is CASSLTGTSRTDTQYF. In nucleotides, the CDR3 is TGTGCCAGCAGCCTCACCGGGACTAGCCGCACAGATACGCAGTATTTT.